A selection of T cell receptor beta chains follows, all from one sample in a study of OX40 agonist ivuxolimab in advanced cancers. This table comes from immunoSEQ multiplex PCR, and its TCRdb copy is limited to in-frame clones, with some not included. Of about 140,000 clones listed, approximately 94% are singletons. Material: CD4+ or CD8+ T cells sorted from blood, obtained in a trial of the OX40 agonist ivuxolimab. All receptors come from an adult with an advanced solid tumor such as melanoma, head and neck, liver or kidney cancer. The CDR3 runs from the conserved cysteine through the conserved F or W. The D gene is left open where the match is weak. Clone size, where shown, is once, few, many, or a class for clones that have expanded.

j_call | v_call | clone_size | d_call | cdr3_nt | cdr3_aa
TRBJ2-7 | TRBV5-1 | . | . | TGCGCCAGCAGCTCAGGGGTCCCCTACGAGCAGTACTTC | CASSSGVPYEQYF
TRBJ2-7 | TRBV5-6 | . | . | TGTGCCAGCAGCCGCCCGGATTACGAGCAGTACTTC | CASSRPDYEQYF
TRBJ2-5 | TRBV7-2 | few | TRBD2 | TGTGCCAGCAGCCCCGGGGTAGCGGGGGGGCTGGAGACCCAGTACTTC | CASSPGVAGGLETQYF
TRBJ1-1 | TRBV10-1 | . | . | TGCGCCAGCAGTGAGGCGCTAACAGGCACTGAAGCTTTCTTT | CASSEALTGTEAFF
TRBJ2-1 | TRBV28 | . | TRBD1 | TGTGCCAGCAGTTCATTAAGAGGGGGCCGAAAGGGGAATGAGCAGTTCTTC | CASSSLRGGRKGNEQFF
TRBJ1-2 | TRBV7-2 | once | . | TGTGCCAGCAGCCCTTCGGGGGCTATCGACTATGGCTACACCTTC | CASSPSGAIDYGYTF
TRBJ1-4 | TRBV18 | . | TRBD1 | TGTGCCAGCTCACCACCCCGGACAGGGGATGAAAAACTGTTTTTT | CASSPPRTGDEKLFF
TRBJ2-6 | TRBV23-1 | . | TRBD1 | TGCGCCAGCAGAAACAGGGGGCTCGGGGCCAACGTCCTGACTTTC | CASRNRGLGANVLTF
TRBJ2-5 | TRBV9 | . | . | TGTGCCAGCAGCGTCGGGACCCCGGTGGAGACCCAGTACTTC | CASSVGTPVETQYF
TRBJ1-5 | TRBV6-6 | once | . | TGTGCCAGCAGCACCGGGACACTCAATCAGCCCCAGCATTTT | CASSTGTLNQPQHF
TRBJ1-5 | TRBV25-1 | once | . | TGTGCCAGCAGTGACGGCAGGACTGTTAATCAGCCCCAGCATTTT | CASSDGRTVNQPQHF
TRBJ1-4 | TRBV13 | . | . | TGTGCCAGCAGCACCGGGAGGGGGGCTTTTGAAAAACTGTTTTTT | CASSTGRGAFEKLFF
TRBJ2-5 | TRBV7-9 | . | TRBD2 | TGTGCCAGCAGCCGACCGACTAGCGGACAAGAGACCCAGTACTTC | CASSRPTSGQETQYF
TRBJ2-2 | TRBV5-1 | . | TRBD1 | TGCGCCAGCAGTCACGGGACAGCCAACACCGGGGAGCTGTTTTTT | CASSHGTANTGELFF
TRBJ2-2 | TRBV19 | . | TRBD1 | TGTGCCAGTAGGGTGGGACAGGGGCACACCGGGGAGCTGTTTTTT | CASRVGQGHTGELFF
TRBJ1-2 | TRBV4-3 | . | . | TGCGCCAGCAGCCAAGATCAGGGTGGAAACTATGGCTACACCTTC | CASSQDQGGNYGYTF
TRBJ2-3 | TRBV10-1 | . | . | TGCGCCAGCAGTGAGCCGGGAGAGGTCGTTGATACGCAGTATTTT | CASSEPGEVVDTQYF
TRBJ2-7 | TRBV23-1 | . | . | TGCGCCAGCAGTCACGAGGGTAGGGAAAACTACGAGCAGTACTTC | CASSHEGRENYEQYF
TRBJ1-3 | TRBV28 | . | TRBD1 | TGTGCCAGCAGTTCCCGCCCTTGGACAGGGGGCAATGGAAACACCATATATTTT | CASSSRPWTGGNGNTIYF
TRBJ1-5 | TRBV4-1 | . | . | TGCGCCAGCAGTCACCGGGAGACCAATCAGCCCCAGCATTTT | CASSHRETNQPQHF
TRBJ1-1 | TRBV6-1 | . | . | TGTGCCAGCGGGACCTGGGGGAACACTGAAGCTTTCTTT | CASGTWGNTEAFF
TRBJ1-5 | TRBV5-6 | . | . | TGTGCCAGCAGCCGTACGTCGACAGTGAACAATCAGCCCCAGCATTTT | CASSRTSTVNNQPQHF
TRBJ2-7 | TRBV5-1 | . | TRBD2 | TGCGCCAGCAGGGCGGGGGGCCACTCCTACGAGCAGTACTTC | CASRAGGHSYEQYF
TRBJ2-7 | TRBV18 | once | TRBD1 | TGTGCCAGCTCTCTTCTCGGGGACAGTAATTACGAGCAGTACTTC | CASSLLGDSNYEQYF
TRBJ1-1 | TRBV5-4 | few | . | TGTGCCAGCAGCTTTCCCGGGAACACTGAAGCTTTCTTT | CASSFPGNTEAFF
TRBJ2-1 | TRBV9 | . | TRBD2 | TGTGCCAGCAGCCAAGGGACTACCGGGTCCCCAACCTACAATGAGCAGTTCTTC | CASSQGTTGSPTYNEQFF